These 3 T cell receptor beta chains originate from one sample sequenced in a study of OX40 agonist ivuxolimab in advanced cancers. TCRdb's copy holds only in-frame clones and misses some; the assay was immunoSEQ multiplex PCR. Of 14,000 or so clones in the sample, about 76% were seen once. Sequenced material: CD4+ or CD8+ T cells sorted from blood, taken in a trial of the OX40 agonist ivuxolimab. These receptors were obtained from an adult with an advanced solid tumor such as melanoma, head and neck, liver or kidney cancer.

This sequence joins TRBV5-6 and TRBJ2-1, with 12 bases fitting TRBD2. CDR1 and CDR2 (germline): SGHDT, YYEEEE. J lost 11 bases, V lost 4 bases, and 7 bases had no gene match. The length of the CDR3 is 14 residues. The DNA of the CDR3 is TGTGCCAGCAGCGCCCCTAGCGGGGGGGCCCAGCAGTTCTTC. This sequence encodes CASSAPSGGAQQFF.

This chain joins TRBV6-5 and TRBJ2-2, with D perhaps matching TRBD1 or TRBD2 (5 bases each). V was shortened by 2 bases and J by 7 bases, with 11 bases between the two germline ends. CDR1 is MNHEY and CDR2 is SVGAGI in the germline V gene. The CDR3 is 14 residues long. CDR3 sequence (DNA): TGTGCCAGCAGTTACCGAGGGGTTGGCGGGGAGCTGTTTTTT. The encoded protein is CASSYRGVGGELFF.

The rearrangement links TRBV27 to TRBJ2-5; D is ambiguous. V was pared by 8 bases and J by 2 bases, with 21 bases between. Germline-derived CDR1 and CDR2 are MNHEY and SMNVEV (reference sequence). The CDR3 spans 16 residues. DNA of the CDR3: TGTGCCAGCGCTCCGGCCTGGGCAGCTTATCAAGAGACCCAGTACTTC. It translates to CASAPAWAAYQETQYF.